This T cell receptor (beta chain) comes out of a study of identifying expanded T cells in peripheral blood. Trimming left V 5 bases short and J 1 base short, with 9 bases between. CDR3 length: 13 amino acids. Germline-derived CDR1 and CDR2 are SGHRS and YFSETQ. Method: immunoSEQ multiplex PCR; TCRdb's copy keeps in-frame clones and lacks some. This table has fewer than 130,000 clones, 85% to 90% appearing once. The sequence derives from a person aged 18 to 75 in good health. The chain links TRBV5-1 to TRBJ2-5; D is unclear. The specimen sequenced was blood. Here the CDR3 reads CASRRQIQETQYF. The DNA of the CDR3 is TGCGCCAGCAGGAGGCAGATCCAAGAGACCCAGTACTTC.